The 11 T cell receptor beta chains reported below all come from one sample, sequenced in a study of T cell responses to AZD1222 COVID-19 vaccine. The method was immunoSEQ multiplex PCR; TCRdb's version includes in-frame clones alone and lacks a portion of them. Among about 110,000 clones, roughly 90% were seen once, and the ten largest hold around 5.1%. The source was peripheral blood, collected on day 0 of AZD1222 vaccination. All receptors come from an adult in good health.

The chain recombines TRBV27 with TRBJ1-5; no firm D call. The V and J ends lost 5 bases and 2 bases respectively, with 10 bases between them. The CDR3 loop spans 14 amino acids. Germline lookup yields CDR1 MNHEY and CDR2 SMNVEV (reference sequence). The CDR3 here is CASSIGRGNQPQHF. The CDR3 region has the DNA TGTGCCAGCAGTATAGGGAGGGGCAATCAGCCCCAGCATTTT.

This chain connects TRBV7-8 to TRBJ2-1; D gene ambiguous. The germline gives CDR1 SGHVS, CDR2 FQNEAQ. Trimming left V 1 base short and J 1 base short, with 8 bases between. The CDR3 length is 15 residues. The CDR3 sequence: CASSLESRSYNEQFF. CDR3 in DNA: TGTGCCAGCAGCTTAGAATCGAGGTCCTACAATGAGCAGTTCTTC.

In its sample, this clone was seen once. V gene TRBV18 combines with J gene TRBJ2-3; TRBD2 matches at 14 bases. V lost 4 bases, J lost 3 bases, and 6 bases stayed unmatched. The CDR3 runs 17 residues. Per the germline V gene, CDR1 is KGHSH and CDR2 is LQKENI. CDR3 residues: CASSQGTSGSGTDTQYF. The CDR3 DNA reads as TGTGCCAGCTCACAGGGGACTAGCGGGAGTGGAACAGATACGCAGTATTTT. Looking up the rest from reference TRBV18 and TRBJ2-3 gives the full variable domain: NAGVMQNPRHLVRRRGQEARLRCSPMKGHSHVYWYRQLPEEGLKFMVYLQKENIIDESGMPKERFSAEFPKEGPSILRIQQVVRGDSAAYFCASSQGTSGSGTDTQYFGPGTRLTVL.

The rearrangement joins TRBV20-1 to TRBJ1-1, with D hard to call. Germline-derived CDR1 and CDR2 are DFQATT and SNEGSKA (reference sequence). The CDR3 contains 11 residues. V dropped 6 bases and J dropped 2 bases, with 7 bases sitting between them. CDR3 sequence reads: CSATGNTEAFF. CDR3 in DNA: TGCAGTGCCACCGGAAACACTGAAGCTTTCTTT.

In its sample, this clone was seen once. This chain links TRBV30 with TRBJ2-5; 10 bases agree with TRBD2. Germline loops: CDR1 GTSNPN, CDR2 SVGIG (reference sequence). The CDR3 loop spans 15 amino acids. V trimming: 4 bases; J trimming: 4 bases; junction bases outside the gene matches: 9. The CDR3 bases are TGTGCCTGGACTATCGGACTAGCGGACGGAGAGACCCAGTACTTC. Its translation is CAWTIGLADGETQYF.

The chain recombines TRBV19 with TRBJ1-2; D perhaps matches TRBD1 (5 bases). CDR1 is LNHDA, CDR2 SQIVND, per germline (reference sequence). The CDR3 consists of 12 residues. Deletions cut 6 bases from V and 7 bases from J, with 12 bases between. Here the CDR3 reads CASRFGARGYTF. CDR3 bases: TGTGCCAGTAGATTCGGGGCGCGTGGCTACACCTTC. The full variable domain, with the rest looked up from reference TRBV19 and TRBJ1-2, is DGGITQSPKYLFRKEGQNVTLSCEQNLNHDAMYWYRQDPGQGLRLIYYSQIVNDFQKGDIAEGYSVSREKKESFPLTVTSAQKNPTAFYLCASRFGARGYTFGSGTRLTVV.

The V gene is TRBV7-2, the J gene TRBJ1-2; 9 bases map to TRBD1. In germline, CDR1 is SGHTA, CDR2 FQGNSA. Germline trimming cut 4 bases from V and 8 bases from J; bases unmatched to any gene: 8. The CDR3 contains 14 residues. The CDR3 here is CASSWDRASQGYTF. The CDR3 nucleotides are TGTGCCAGCAGCTGGGACAGGGCGAGTCAGGGCTACACCTTC.

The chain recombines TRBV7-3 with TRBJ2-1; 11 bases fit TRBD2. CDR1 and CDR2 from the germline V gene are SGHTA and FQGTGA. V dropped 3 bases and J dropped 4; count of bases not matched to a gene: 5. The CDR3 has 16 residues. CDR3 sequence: CASSFMTSGVYNEQFF. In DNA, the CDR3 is TGTGCCAGCAGCTTCATGACTAGCGGGGTTTACAATGAGCAGTTCTTC.

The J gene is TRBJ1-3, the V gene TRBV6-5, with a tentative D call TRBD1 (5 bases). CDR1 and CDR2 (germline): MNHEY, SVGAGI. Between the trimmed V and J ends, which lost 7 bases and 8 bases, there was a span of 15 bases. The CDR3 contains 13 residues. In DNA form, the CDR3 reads TGTGCCAGCAAGAGGGACCCCCTCTACACCATATATTTT. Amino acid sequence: CASKRDPLYTIYF.

The CDR3 nucleotides are TGTGCCAGCACCTCCAGGGGGGGAGGTTATGGCTACACCTTC. Encoded protein: CASTSRGGGYGYTF. The genes are TRBV7-2 and TRBJ1-2, with 7 bases matching TRBD1. Germline trimming cut 7 bases from V and 5 bases from J; bases unmatched to any gene: 10. The CDR3 is made up of 14 amino acids. Per germline, CDR1 SGHTA and CDR2 FQGNSA. The full variable domain, its missing parts supplied by reference TRBV7-2 and TRBJ1-2, is GAGVSQSPSNKVTEKGKDVELRCDPISGHTALYWYRQSLGQGLEFLIYFQGNSAPDKSGLPSDRFSAERTGGSVSTLTIQRTQQEDSAVYLCASTSRGGGYGYTFGSGTRLTVV.

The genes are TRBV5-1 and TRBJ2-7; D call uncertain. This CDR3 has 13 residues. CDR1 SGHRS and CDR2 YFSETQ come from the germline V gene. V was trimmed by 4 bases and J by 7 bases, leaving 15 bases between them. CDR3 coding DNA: TGCGCCAGCAGCCCAAGACCCCCAGAGGAGCAGTACTTC. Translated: CASSPRPPEEQYF.